Included here is one T cell receptor (beta chain) sequence, with context. At one of its ends the junction is not consistent with the germline gene, which may arise from a read error. Out of 8.5 to 10 ml of fresh peripheral blood came the PBMCs. Germline V gives CDR1 SGHNT, CDR2 YENEEA. The CDR3 extends over 17 amino acids. The investigators amplified TCR beta CDR3 regions from RNA transcripts. RT-PCR in the first round (using the HTBI primer set) targeted the TCR CDR3. TCRdb passed the multiplex PCR reads through MiXCR, listing each CDR3 protein once. Among some 300,000 distinct CDR3 sequences, approximately 15% were seen once, and the ten largest hold 7.9%. This sample is drawn from a study of T cells in Graves' hyperthyroidism and ophthalmopathy.

The source is a woman aged 40-49 years with Graves' hyperthyroidism. The chain links TRBV11-3 to TRBJ2-4, with 8 nucleotides matching TRBD2. Source material: blood. The CDR3 region is CARSPRTGGLAKNIQYF. DNA of the CDR3: TGTGCCCGCAGCCCCAGGACGGGGGGGCTAGCCAAAAACATTCAGTACTTC.